This T cell receptor beta chain was recorded in a study of CD8 T cells in Susac syndrome. For this clonotype: Its target is not known.

The authors reverse transcribed roughly 0.5 to 1 ug RNA with random hexamers. TCRdb re-derived calls from the immunoSEQ multiplex PCR reads in MiXCR, one entry per CDR3 protein. This table has some 180,000 distinct CDR3 sequences, 90% to 95% appearing once. Sequencing targeted TCR beta in blood CD8+ and CD4+ T cells. Overall study findings and caveats: Acknowledgment was made by the study that its TCR sequencing and HLA analysis involved a relatively small number of individuals.

The germline V and J ends were trimmed by 1 base and 7 bases, with 11 bases remaining between them. CDR3 length: 13 residues. Germline-derived CDR1 and CDR2 are SEHNR and FQNEAQ (reference sequence). Sequenced sample: CD4+ T cells from PBMCs. This sequence joins TRBV7-9 and TRBJ2-7; D is tentatively TRBD1 or TRBD2 (5 bases each). The source of this sequence is a human donor in good health. CDR3 sequence: CASSLGQGGEQYV. The CDR3 coding sequence is TGTGCCAGCAGCTTAGGGCAGGGCGGGGAGCAGTACGTC.